The clone carrying this T cell receptor (beta chain) was recorded at least ten times. V was trimmed by 4 bases and J by 8 bases, leaving 15 bases between them. The CDR3 contains 14 residues. This record belongs to a study of response to subunit inactivated influenza vaccine. MiXCR, applied by TCRdb to the RT-PCR reads, yields one record per CDR3 protein. Found here are some 540,000 distinct CDR3 sequences, around 21% of them singletons; the top ten hold 2.8%. These data are also associated with another study on T cells expressing NK-cell markers. Turning to that study: With UMIs, 5'RACE template switching was used to make TCR beta cDNA. The same clonotypes also predominated in the CD3+CD56-NKG2C+ fraction of several donors.

The rearrangement joins TRBV12-3 or TRBV12-4 to TRBJ2-4, with D maybe TRBD1 (6 bases). The starting material was CD4+ T cells sorted from PBMCs, obtained 11 to 12 days after vaccination. The receptor's source is a man aged 45 to 65 who received an inactivated influenza vaccine. Written as DNA, the CDR3 is TGTGCCAGCAGTTATAACACAGGGTACTACATTCAGTACTTC. This codes for CASSYNTGYYIQYF.